Listed here are 18 T cell receptor beta chains from one sample, sequenced in a study of Ad26.COV2.S vaccination and SARS-CoV-2 variants. Data came from immunoSEQ multiplex PCR; TCRdb stores just in-frame clones and leaves some out. Among hundreds of thousands of clones listed, 83% were seen once. Treatment denoted: roughly 19 received Ad26.COV2.S at low or high dose, single or two shots; several received placebo; per-sample allocation not given. Material that was analyzed had been drawn on day 63 after the first vaccine or placebo injection. Source: peripheral blood, taken in a trial of Ad26.COV2.S vaccine versus placebo. All receptors derive from a person aged 18-65 years who received the Ad26.COV2.S COVID-19 vaccine or a placebo.

V usage is TRBV6-1 and J usage is TRBJ2-7, with D possibly being TRBD2 (6 bases). Trimming removed 1 base from V and 0 bases from J, with 10 bases in between. Germline V gene sequence: CDR1 MNHNS, CDR2 SASEGT. This CDR3 is 15 amino acids long. The CDR3, as DNA: TGTGCCAGCAGTGAAGTGGGGGGAAGCTCCTACGAGCAGTACTTC. Translated, it gives CASSEVGGSSYEQYF.

For the CDR3, the DNA is TGTGCCAGCAGTTCGCCATCGTTGGGACGGACGATTCAGTACTTC. Amino acid sequence: CASSSPSLGRTIQYF. The chain is built from TRBV6-2 or TRBV6-3 and TRBJ2-4; TRBD1 or TRBD2 may be the D gene (5 bases each). This CDR3 has 15 amino acids. Germline V gives CDR1 MNHEY, CDR2 SVGEGT. V was pared by 4 bases and J by 10 bases, with 20 bases between.

The V gene is TRBV5-4, the J gene TRBJ2-7; 7 bases line up with TRBD2. V was pared by 4 bases and J by 3 bases, with 10 bases of the junction left unmatched. The CDR3 extends over 15 amino acids. Per the germline V gene, CDR1 is SGHNT and CDR2 is YYREEE (reference sequence). The CDR3 loop is CASSGLRAGLYEQYF. CDR3 bases: TGTGCCAGCAGCGGACTCAGAGCGGGACTCTACGAGCAGTACTTC.

The V and J genes are TRBV6-5 and TRBJ2-7; D is uncertain. V lost 2 bases and J lost 3, with 11 bases in between. Germline V gene lookup returns CDR1 MNHEY and CDR2 SVGAGI. CDR3 length equals 14 residues. The CDR3 reads CASSYGSSYYEQYF. CDR3 bases: TGTGCCAGCAGTTACGGCTCCAGCTACTACGAGCAGTACTTC.

By share, this clone ranks as medium-sized. The chain employs TRBV6-5 and TRBJ1-2, with D possibly matching TRBD1 (6 bases). This CDR3 is built from 15 residues. V lost 4 bases and J lost 0, with 12 bases in between. CDR1 and CDR2 (germline): MNHEY, SVGAGI. CDR3 DNA: TGTGCCAGCAGTTGGGGGGCTAAGGCTAACTATGGCTACACCTTC. It specifies CASSWGAKANYGYTF.

The J gene is TRBJ1-2, the V gene TRBV6-6; 9 bases align to TRBD1. V dropped 0 bases and J dropped 8; count of bases not matched to a gene: 4. The CDR3 is 14 amino acids. In germline, CDR1 is MNHNY, CDR2 SVGAGI (reference sequence). The CDR3 sequence is CASSYSGQGRGYTF. CDR3 bases: TGTGCCAGCAGTTACTCAGGACAGGGGCGAGGCTACACCTTC.

This chain links TRBV20-1 with TRBJ2-7; D is undetermined. V dropped 6 bases and J dropped 5 bases, with 11 bases sitting between them. The V gene's germline CDR1 is DFQATT and CDR2 SNEGSKA (reference sequence). This CDR3 is 11 amino acids long. Here the CDR3 reads CSASSGDEQYF. CDR3 nucleotides: TGCAGTGCCTCTTCTGGCGACGAGCAGTACTTC.

The rearrangement uses TRBV10-3 and TRBJ2-3; 16 bases agree with TRBD2. CDR1 is ENHRY, CDR2 SYGVKD, per germline. Germline trimming cut 10 bases from V and 0 bases from J; bases unmatched to any gene: 7. The CDR3 is made up of 17 amino acids. CDR3 loop: CATSGTSGGASTDTQYF. DNA of the CDR3: TGTGCCACCTCCGGGACTAGCGGGGGGGCTAGCACAGATACGCAGTATTTT.

The chain carries TRBV7-3 and TRBJ1-1; D unresolved. There are 16 residues in the CDR3. Per the germline V gene, CDR1 is SGHTA and CDR2 is FQGTGA. V gave up 7 bases and J gave up 1 base, with 19 bases separating them. CDR3 sequence: CASISAGTDQNTEAFF. The CDR3 DNA reads as TGTGCCAGCATCTCCGCGGGAACAGACCAGAACACTGAAGCTTTCTTT. Full variable domain (rest looked up from reference TRBV7-3 and TRBJ1-1): GAGVSQTPSNKVTEKGKYVELRCDPISGHTALYWYRQSLGQGPEFLIYFQGTGAADDSGLPNDRFFAVRPEGSVSTLKIQRTERGDSAVYLCASISAGTDQNTEAFFGQGTRLTVV.

J is TRBJ2-7 and V is TRBV11-3, with D possibly TRBD1 on 6 matching bases. V shed 5 bases and J shed 0 bases, with 14 bases lying between them. CDR3 length: 15 amino acids. Germline assignment: CDR1 SGHNT and CDR2 YENEEA. The CDR3, as DNA: TGTGCCAGCAGCGGCCGGACAGAAAGCTCCTACGAGCAGTACTTC. Amino acid sequence: CASSGRTESSYEQYF.

This chain links TRBV12-5 with TRBJ1-3; 8 nucleotides agree with TRBD1. V lost 4 bases and J lost 0; bases outside the gene matches: 5. The CDR3 is 16 residues long. Germline values: CDR1 LGHNT, CDR2 FRNRAP. The CDR3 DNA is TGTGCTAGTGGTTCAGGACAGGGCAACTCTGGAAACACCATATATTTT. It translates to CASGSGQGNSGNTIYF.

The J gene is TRBJ2-7, the V gene TRBV19; D may be TRBD1 or TRBD2 (6 bases each). Between the trimmed V and J ends, which lost 4 bases and 7 bases, there was a span of 17 bases. Germline CDR1 is LNHDA and CDR2 is SQIVND (reference sequence). The CDR3 sequence is 14 residues long. The CDR3 DNA reads as TGTGCCAGTAGTACCCCATGGGGGGCGAGAGAGCAGTACTTC. It encodes CASSTPWGAREQYF.

The chain joins TRBV27 to TRBJ1-2, with TRBD1 as a possible D gene (6 bases). Germline CDR1 reads MNHEY; CDR2 reads SMNVEV (reference sequence). V was clipped by 4 bases and J by 8 bases, with 17 bases between them. There are 14 residues in the CDR3. The CDR3 protein is CASSWQQGLGGYTF. Written as DNA, the CDR3 is TGTGCCAGCAGTTGGCAACAGGGACTGGGAGGCTACACCTTC.

The chain combines TRBV13 with TRBJ2-7; 10 bases are a match to TRBD1. Germline V CDR1 and CDR2: PRHDT, FYEKMQ (reference sequence). The CDR3 has 15 residues. V lost 1 base to trimming and J lost 2 bases; unmatched junction nucleotides: 2. The CDR3 region is CASSLEGTGAYEQYF. CDR3 DNA sequence: TGTGCCAGCAGCTTAGAAGGGACAGGGGCCTACGAGCAGTACTTC.

V is TRBV29-1 and J is TRBJ2-1; the D is unclear. V was cut by 1 base and J by 4 bases, with 8 bases left in between. Germline V gene sequence: CDR1 SQVTM, CDR2 ANQGSEA. The CDR3 consists of 13 residues. The CDR3 bases are TGCAGCGTTGAAGCCTCCCGATACAATGAGCAGTTCTTC. Translation: CSVEASRYNEQFF.

The chain couples TRBV15 to TRBJ2-7; TRBD1 matches at 8 bases. This CDR3 contains 17 residues. Per the germline V gene, CDR1 is LNHNV and CDR2 is YYDKDF (reference sequence). V lost 0 bases to trimming and J lost 0 bases; unmatched junction nucleotides: 7. In nucleotides, the CDR3 is TGTGCCACCAGCAGAGATATCATCCAGGGGGCCTCCTACGAGCAGTACTTC. It is translated as CATSRDIIQGASYEQYF. The full variable domain, rest sourced from reference TRBV15 and TRBJ2-7, is DAMVIQNPRYQVTQFGKPVTLSCSQTLNHNVMYWYQQKSSQAPKLLFHYYDKDFNNEADTPDNFQSRRPNTSFCFLDIRSPGLGDTAMYLCATSRDIIQGASYEQYFGPGTRLTVT.

In this sample, this clone turned up many times. The J gene is TRBJ2-7, the V gene TRBV11-1; possibly TRBD2 for D (6 bases). Germline V CDR1 and CDR2: SGHAT, FQDESV (reference sequence). The CDR3 has 13 amino acids. Trimming shortened V by 4 bases and J by 5 bases, and 12 bases separated the two germline ends. CDR3 in DNA: TGTGCCAGCAGCTATCGGGGGATTCACGAGCAGTACTTC. It yields the protein CASSYRGIHEQYF.

The chain employs TRBV11-3 and TRBJ1-3, with 11 bases identical to TRBD1. The germline V gene encodes CDR1 SGHNT and CDR2 YENEEA. Unmatched junction bases numbered 5, after V lost 5 bases and J lost 8 bases. The CDR3 contains 14 residues. CDR3 sequence reads: CASSKGQGADTIYF. The DNA of the CDR3 is TGTGCCAGCAGCAAAGGACAGGGGGCGGACACCATATATTTT.